Listed below are T cell receptor beta chains from one sample, sequenced in a study of T cell responses to AZD1222 COVID-19 vaccine. The method was immunoSEQ multiplex PCR; TCRdb's version includes in-frame clones alone and lacks a portion of them. The sample consists of some 100,000 clones, more than 85% of them appearing once. Sequenced material: peripheral blood, taken 28 days after the second AZD1222 dose. The receptors were gathered from an adult who received the AZD1222 COVID-19 vaccine. Both conserved end residues are part of each CDR3. A D gene is named only where the DNA matches it firmly. Only some rows state a clone size, as once, few, many or a class for expanded clones.

v_gene: TRBV5-8
d_gene: TRBD1
abundance: .
j_gene: TRBJ2-7
CDR3nt: TGTGCCAGCAGCTTGGTCCGGACAGGGACCTACGAGCAGTACTTC
CDR3aa: CASSLVRTGTYEQYF

v_gene: TRBV10-3
d_gene: TRBD2
abundance: .
j_gene: TRBJ2-1
CDR3nt: TGTGCCATCAGGCGGACTAGCGGGGGGTTGAGCTCCTACAATGAGCAGTTCTTC
CDR3aa: CAIRRTSGGLSSYNEQFF

v_gene: TRBV15
d_gene: .
abundance: .
j_gene: TRBJ1-1
CDR3nt: TGTGCCACCAGCAGAGCCAGAATGAACACTGAAGCTTTCTTT
CDR3aa: CATSRARMNTEAFF

v_gene: TRBV30
d_gene: .
abundance: .
j_gene: TRBJ1-1
CDR3nt: TGTGCCTGGAGTGTACCCCAGAGGGCTTTCTTT
CDR3aa: CAWSVPQRAFF

v_gene: TRBV29-1
d_gene: TRBD1
abundance: .
j_gene: TRBJ1-2
CDR3nt: TGCAGCGTCGAGAGGGACAGGGGCGACGGCTACACCTTC
CDR3aa: CSVERDRGDGYTF

v_gene: TRBV28
d_gene: .
abundance: once
j_gene: TRBJ1-5
CDR3nt: TGTGCCAGCAGTTTGACAGGCTTGTATAGCAATCAGCCCCAGCATTTT
CDR3aa: CASSLTGLYSNQPQHF

v_gene: TRBV2
d_gene: TRBD1
abundance: .
j_gene: TRBJ1-5
CDR3nt: TGTGCCAGCAGGGACAGGAATCAGCCCCAGCATTTT
CDR3aa: CASRDRNQPQHF

v_gene: TRBV11-2
d_gene: .
abundance: .
j_gene: TRBJ1-2
CDR3nt: TGTGCCAGCAGCCCGTCACAGGGACTGATTGGCTACACCTTC
CDR3aa: CASSPSQGLIGYTF

v_gene: TRBV7-2
d_gene: TRBD2
abundance: .
j_gene: TRBJ2-3
CDR3nt: TGTGCCAGCAGCTTCCCCCCGGGCAGCGGGGGGCCTACAGATACGCAGTATTTT
CDR3aa: CASSFPPGSGGPTDTQYF

v_gene: TRBV5-1
d_gene: .
abundance: .
j_gene: TRBJ1-6
CDR3nt: TGCGCCAGCAGAGACACCAATTCACCCCTCCACTTT
CDR3aa: CASRDTNSPLHF

v_gene: TRBV4-1
d_gene: .
abundance: .
j_gene: TRBJ1-2
CDR3nt: TGCGCCAGCAGCCAATCTAATGGGGATAGGTATGGCTACACCTTC
CDR3aa: CASSQSNGDRYGYTF

v_gene: TRBV27
d_gene: .
abundance: .
j_gene: TRBJ1-1
CDR3nt: TGTGCCAGCAGTTTATCCCGGCTTCGTAACGAAGCTTTCTTT
CDR3aa: CASSLSRLRNEAFF

v_gene: TRBV5-5
d_gene: .
abundance: .
j_gene: TRBJ2-7
CDR3nt: TGTGCCAGCAGCTTGGCCCGCGAGCAGTACTTC
CDR3aa: CASSLAREQYF

v_gene: TRBV2
d_gene: .
abundance: .
j_gene: TRBJ1-1
CDR3nt: TGTGCCAGCAGTCACAGGGAAAGCACTGAAGCTTTCTTT
CDR3aa: CASSHRESTEAFF

v_gene: TRBV27
d_gene: TRBD1
abundance: .
j_gene: TRBJ1-5
CDR3nt: TGTGCCAGCCGGACAGGTGATCAGCCCCAGCATTTT
CDR3aa: CASRTGDQPQHF

v_gene: TRBV2
d_gene: .
abundance: .
j_gene: TRBJ1-6
CDR3nt: TGTGCCAGCCTTCAGGCGGGTTATAATTCACCCCTCCACTTT
CDR3aa: CASLQAGYNSPLHF

v_gene: TRBV5-4
d_gene: .
abundance: .
j_gene: TRBJ2-7
CDR3nt: TGTGCCAGCAGCTTGGGGGGTTGGCAGGGTGGGTACGAGCAGTACTTC
CDR3aa: CASSLGGWQGGYEQYF

v_gene: TRBV4-2
d_gene: .
abundance: .
j_gene: TRBJ1-2
CDR3nt: TGTGCCAGCAGCCAAGATCAAGGGCCGTCGGGAAAGTATGGCTACACCTTC
CDR3aa: CASSQDQGPSGKYGYTF

v_gene: TRBV5-8
d_gene: TRBD2
abundance: .
j_gene: TRBJ2-1
CDR3nt: TGTGCCAGCAGCTTTAGGAGACTAGCGGGCCTGAGCTCCTACAATGAGCAGTTCTTC
CDR3aa: CASSFRRLAGLSSYNEQFF

v_gene: TRBV2
d_gene: TRBD1
abundance: .
j_gene: TRBJ2-7
CDR3nt: TGTGCCAGCAGTACCCGGACAGGGACCTACGAGCAGTACTTC
CDR3aa: CASSTRTGTYEQYF

v_gene: TRBV2
d_gene: .
abundance: .
j_gene: TRBJ1-6
CDR3nt: TGTGCCAGCAGTGACCGGCGGGTTTCGTATAATTCACCCCTCCACTTT
CDR3aa: CASSDRRVSYNSPLHF

v_gene: TRBV3-1/TRBV3-2
d_gene: .
abundance: .
j_gene: TRBJ1-4
CDR3nt: TGTGCCAGCAGCCAGCAGGTAGTTACTAATGAAAAACTGTTTTTT
CDR3aa: CASSQQVVTNEKLFF

v_gene: TRBV10-3
d_gene: .
abundance: .
j_gene: TRBJ2-7
CDR3nt: TGTGCCATCAGTGACGACGGTGAGGGGTACGAGCAGTACTTC
CDR3aa: CAISDDGEGYEQYF

v_gene: TRBV11-2
d_gene: .
abundance: few
j_gene: TRBJ2-6
CDR3nt: TGTGCCAGCAGTCCGTCTGGGGCCAACGTCCTGACTTTC
CDR3aa: CASSPSGANVLTF

v_gene: TRBV18
d_gene: .
abundance: .
j_gene: TRBJ1-1
CDR3nt: TGTGCCAGCTCCCGAGGACAAACCACTGAAGCTTTCTTT
CDR3aa: CASSRGQTTEAFF

v_gene: TRBV28
d_gene: .
abundance: .
j_gene: TRBJ1-3
CDR3nt: TGTGCCAGCAGTTTAAGTGGGATGGCAGGCTCTGGAAACACCATATATTTT
CDR3aa: CASSLSGMAGSGNTIYF

v_gene: TRBV7-8
d_gene: .
abundance: .
j_gene: TRBJ1-1
CDR3nt: TGTGCCAGCAGCCCCCTCCGGGGACACACAATGAACACTGAAGCTTTCTTT
CDR3aa: CASSPLRGHTMNTEAFF

v_gene: TRBV7-9
d_gene: .
abundance: .
j_gene: TRBJ1-2
CDR3nt: TGTGCCGTTACCCCCGGGGGCGTCTATGGCTACACCTTC
CDR3aa: CAVTPGGVYGYTF

v_gene: TRBV19
d_gene: .
abundance: .
j_gene: TRBJ1-5
CDR3nt: TGTGCCAGTAGTATAAGGTCCGCGGAGCCCCAGCATTTT
CDR3aa: CASSIRSAEPQHF

v_gene: TRBV7-9
d_gene: .
abundance: .
j_gene: TRBJ2-3
CDR3nt: TGTGCCAGCAGCTTCGTCGGACAGCCAGATACGCAGTATTTT
CDR3aa: CASSFVGQPDTQYF

v_gene: TRBV7-8
d_gene: .
abundance: .
j_gene: TRBJ1-5
CDR3nt: TGTGCCAGCAGCTTAATTCGTATGGCAGCGTATAGCAATCAGCCCCAGCATTTT
CDR3aa: CASSLIRMAAYSNQPQHF

v_gene: TRBV12-3/TRBV12-4
d_gene: .
abundance: .
j_gene: TRBJ2-7
CDR3nt: TGTGCCAGCAGTTTCCACGCCTACGAGCAGTACTTC
CDR3aa: CASSFHAYEQYF

v_gene: TRBV19
d_gene: TRBD1
abundance: .
j_gene: TRBJ1-1
CDR3nt: TGTGCCAGTAGTTACAGGGGGAACACTGAAGCTTTCTTT
CDR3aa: CASSYRGNTEAFF

v_gene: TRBV7-2
d_gene: .
abundance: .
j_gene: TRBJ1-6
CDR3nt: TGTGCCAGCAGCTTACGGGACATACCTAATTCACCCCTCCACTTT
CDR3aa: CASSLRDIPNSPLHF

v_gene: TRBV20-1
d_gene: .
abundance: .
j_gene: TRBJ1-4
CDR3nt: TGCAGTGCTAGAGGCGAAAAACTGTTTTTT
CDR3aa: CSARGEKLFF

v_gene: TRBV6-5
d_gene: TRBD1
abundance: .
j_gene: TRBJ1-5
CDR3nt: TGTGCCAGCAGGCCGGACAGGGCACACAATCAGCCCCAGCATTTT
CDR3aa: CASRPDRAHNQPQHF

v_gene: TRBV28
d_gene: TRBD1
abundance: .
j_gene: TRBJ1-6
CDR3nt: TGTGCCAGCAGTTTATCCTACAGGGGTTCACCCCTCCACTTT
CDR3aa: CASSLSYRGSPLHF

v_gene: TRBV7-9
d_gene: TRBD2
abundance: few
j_gene: TRBJ2-7
CDR3nt: TGTGCCAGCAGCTTATTTAGCGGGGGTATATACGAGCAGTACTTC
CDR3aa: CASSLFSGGIYEQYF

v_gene: TRBV3-1/TRBV3-2
d_gene: .
abundance: .
j_gene: TRBJ1-4
CDR3nt: TGTGCCAGCAGCCAGGGACGGAGTAATGAAAAACTGTTTTTT
CDR3aa: CASSQGRSNEKLFF

v_gene: TRBV7-8
d_gene: .
abundance: .
j_gene: TRBJ1-1
CDR3nt: TGTGCCAGCAGCCCCAGGGGAATTTTCGCTGAAGCTTTCTTT
CDR3aa: CASSPRGIFAEAFF

v_gene: TRBV12-3/TRBV12-4
d_gene: .
abundance: .
j_gene: TRBJ1-1
CDR3nt: TGTGCCAGCAGTTCCCCTAACTTGGCTTTCTTT
CDR3aa: CASSSPNLAFF

v_gene: TRBV5-6
d_gene: .
abundance: once
j_gene: TRBJ1-1
CDR3nt: TGTGCCAGCAGCTTGGTTAGGGGGGGCACTGAAGCTTTCTTT
CDR3aa: CASSLVRGGTEAFF

v_gene: TRBV15
d_gene: .
abundance: .
j_gene: TRBJ2-2
CDR3nt: TGTGCCACGCAACAGGAAAACACCGGGGAGCTGTTTTTT
CDR3aa: CATQQENTGELFF

v_gene: TRBV28
d_gene: TRBD1
abundance: .
j_gene: TRBJ1-1
CDR3nt: TGTGCCAGCTGGGACAGACACACTGAAGCTTTCTTT
CDR3aa: CASWDRHTEAFF

v_gene: TRBV2
d_gene: .
abundance: .
j_gene: TRBJ1-3
CDR3nt: TGTGCCAGCAGTGATCGCGGCAGTGGGGCTGGAAACACCATATATTTT
CDR3aa: CASSDRGSGAGNTIYF

v_gene: TRBV30
d_gene: .
abundance: once
j_gene: TRBJ1-2
CDR3nt: TGTGCCTGGAGTGTTCCTGGGACTAACTATGGCTACACCTTC
CDR3aa: CAWSVPGTNYGYTF

v_gene: TRBV6-5
d_gene: .
abundance: .
j_gene: TRBJ1-6
CDR3nt: TGTGCCAGCAGCCTTACGACAGCCTATAATTCACCCCTCCACTTT
CDR3aa: CASSLTTAYNSPLHF

v_gene: TRBV10-3
d_gene: TRBD2
abundance: .
j_gene: TRBJ2-2
CDR3nt: TGTGCCATCAGTGAGGGGCTAGCGGGGAACACCGGGGAGCTGTTTTTT
CDR3aa: CAISEGLAGNTGELFF

v_gene: TRBV5-6
d_gene: .
abundance: .
j_gene: TRBJ1-6
CDR3nt: TGTGCCAGCAGCCTAGGACAGTCGTATTCACCCCTCCACTTT
CDR3aa: CASSLGQSYSPLHF

v_gene: TRBV9
d_gene: .
abundance: .
j_gene: TRBJ1-4
CDR3nt: TGTGCCAGCAGCTCCGGGTCCCTAAATGAAAAACTGTTTTTT
CDR3aa: CASSSGSLNEKLFF

v_gene: TRBV7-9
d_gene: .
abundance: .
j_gene: TRBJ1-4
CDR3nt: TGTGCCAGCAGCTTAACCCCTCTAAATGAAAAACTGTTTTTT
CDR3aa: CASSLTPLNEKLFF

v_gene: TRBV3-1/TRBV3-2
d_gene: .
abundance: .
j_gene: TRBJ2-2
CDR3nt: TGTGCCAGCAGCCAAGGATGGGGAACTACGAACACCGGGGAGCTGTTTTTT
CDR3aa: CASSQGWGTTNTGELFF

v_gene: TRBV5-1
d_gene: .
abundance: .
j_gene: TRBJ2-2
CDR3nt: TGCGCCAGCAGCGATGGGAGGGGGCACACCGGGGAGCTGTTTTTT
CDR3aa: CASSDGRGHTGELFF

v_gene: TRBV2
d_gene: .
abundance: .
j_gene: TRBJ1-3
CDR3nt: TGTGCCAGCAGTGAAGCGCGCGGGTCTGGAAACACCATATATTTT
CDR3aa: CASSEARGSGNTIYF

v_gene: TRBV15
d_gene: .
abundance: .
j_gene: TRBJ1-1
CDR3nt: TGTGCCACCAGCAGAGTACTGGTTTTCGTCAGTCCGAACACTGAAGCTTTCTTT
CDR3aa: CATSRVLVFVSPNTEAFF

v_gene: TRBV5-1
d_gene: TRBD2
abundance: .
j_gene: TRBJ2-3
CDR3nt: TGCGCCAGCAGCTTGGGTGGAACTAGCGGGGCAGATACGCAGTATTTT
CDR3aa: CASSLGGTSGADTQYF

v_gene: TRBV5-1
d_gene: .
abundance: .
j_gene: TRBJ1-4
CDR3nt: TGCGCCAGCAGCCCGGAGGGAAGGGGGGAAAAACTGTTTTTT
CDR3aa: CASSPEGRGEKLFF